This section outlines one T cell receptor (beta chain) sequence together with its context. Its target is not known. The sample comes from a study of blood T cells in healthy people across ages. General study results and limits: Naive CD4+ cell counts and diversity both ran higher in long-lived than in aged donors. TCR beta diversity correlated strongly with naive T cell percentage. Investigators treated diversity estimates from one million T cells as underestimates.

Next came a second PCR, run for about 6 to 12 cycles, which used a sample-barcoded 5' primer along with a J-beta primer mix. TCRdb used MiXCR to reprocess the 5' RACE reads, holding one entry per CDR3 protein. Here the sample spans under 2,000,000 distinct CDR3 sequences, roughly 52% being singletons. CDR3 length: 16 residues. Trimming at V came to 4 bases and at J to 7 bases, leaving 11 bases not matched to a gene. Germline lookup yields CDR1 SEHNR and CDR2 FQNEAQ (reference sequence). This receptor was obtained from a middle-aged woman in good health. The sequencing input was blood. This chain links TRBV7-9 with TRBJ2-1, with 9 nucleotides matching TRBD1. This CDR3 reads CASSSGAIQGANEQFF. The CDR3 DNA is TGTGCCAGCAGCTCCGGAGCCATACAGGGGGCGAATGAGCAGTTCTTC. Full variable domain (remainder filled in from reference TRBV7-9 and TRBJ2-1): DTGVSQNPRHKITKRGQNVTFRCDPISEHNRLYWYRQTLGQGPEFLTYFQNEAQLEKSRLLSDRFSAERPKGSFSTLEIQRTEQGDSAMYLCASSSGAIQGANEQFFGPGTRLTVL.